This entry lists 2 T cell receptor beta chains sequenced from one sample in a study of shared T cell receptors in the human thymus. Assay used: immunoSEQ multiplex PCR; TCRdb lists only in-frame clones, some missing. The repertoire holds 600,000 to 900,000 clones, with roughly 88% as singletons. The same data also went into a second study, on human thymus T cells.

The sequenced material came from thymocytes. The receptors shown here come from a girl younger than two with a congenital heart defect.

The chain carries TRBV11-2 and TRBJ2-5; possible D gene TRBD1, 5 bases. V was clipped by 1 base and J by 4 bases, with 19 bases between them. Germline CDR1 is SGHAT and CDR2 is FQNNGV. This CDR3 is 17 amino acids long. As DNA, the CDR3 is TGTGCCAGCAGCTTAGTTTCGACAGAGGACAACCGAGAGACCCAGTACTTC. This sequence encodes CASSLVSTEDNRETQYF.

This chain uses TRBV27 with TRBJ2-4; 8 nucleotides agree with TRBD1. Trimming took 6 bases from V and 1 from J; bases not matched to a gene: 5. CDR1 MNHEY and CDR2 SMNVEV come from the germline V gene (reference sequence). The CDR3 is 15 residues long. The DNA of the CDR3 is TGTGCCAGCAGCAACAGGGGGTTGGCCAAAAACATTCAGTACTTC. Its protein is CASSNRGLAKNIQYF.